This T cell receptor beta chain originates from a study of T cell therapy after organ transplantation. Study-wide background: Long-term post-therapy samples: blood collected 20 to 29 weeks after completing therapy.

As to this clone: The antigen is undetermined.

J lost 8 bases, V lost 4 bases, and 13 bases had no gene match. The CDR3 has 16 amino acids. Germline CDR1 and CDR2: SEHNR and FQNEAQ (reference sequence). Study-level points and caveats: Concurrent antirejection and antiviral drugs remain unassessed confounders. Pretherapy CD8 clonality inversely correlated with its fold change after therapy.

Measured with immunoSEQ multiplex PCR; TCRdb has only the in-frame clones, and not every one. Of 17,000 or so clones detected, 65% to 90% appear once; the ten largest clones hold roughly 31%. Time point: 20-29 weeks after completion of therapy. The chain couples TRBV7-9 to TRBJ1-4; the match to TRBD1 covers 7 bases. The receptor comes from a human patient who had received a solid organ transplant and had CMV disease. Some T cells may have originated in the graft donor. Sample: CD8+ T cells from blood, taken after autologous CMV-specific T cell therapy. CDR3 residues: CASSSTDRGLEEKLFF. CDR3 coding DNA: TGTGCCAGCAGCTCCACTGATAGGGGGCTTGAGGAAAAACTGTTTTTT.